The T cell receptor (beta chain) described here comes from a study of shared clonotypes between healthy human individuals. Only in-frame clones appear in the TCRdb table, and some are missing; sequencing was by immunoSEQ multiplex PCR. The sample records roughly 1,500,000 clones, under 99% being singletons. Material for sequencing was naive CD4+ T cells sorted from blood. Subset in this sample: CD45RA+ positively selected. This clonotype originated in a young man in good health.

CDR3 coding DNA: TGCGCCAGCAGCCTAACAGGGGTTGGCTATGGCTACACCTTC. Its translation is CASSLTGVGYGYTF. The genes are TRBV5-1 and TRBJ1-2; 7 bases line up with TRBD1. The CDR3 spans 14 residues. Losses at the gene ends were 4 bases for V and 4 bases for J; bases not matched to a gene: 7. CDR1 and CDR2 (germline): SGHRS, YFSETQ.